A selection of T cell receptor beta chains follows, all from one sample in a study of blood T cell repertoires in COVID-19. Libraries were prepared by immunoSEQ multiplex PCR; TCRdb keeps only in-frame clonotypes and omits some of them. This table has around 150,000 clones, 75% to 85% appearing once. Material for sequencing was peripheral blood. These receptors were taken from a human donor in a cohort sampled during active COVID-19. Each CDR3 is given with its conserved first and last residue. Fields, in order: CDR3 length, D gene, V gene, clone size, J gene, CDR3 DNA, CDR3 protein. The D gene is left open where the match is weak. Size values are once, few and many counts, or a class for expanded clones, and some rows have none.

>16|TRBD1|TRBV30|-|TRBJ1-1
TGTGCCTGGAGTAGTGACAGGGTTAGGGGAAACACTGAAGCTTTCTTT
CAWSSDRVRGNTEAFF
>17|-|TRBV7-6|-|TRBJ2-6
TGTGCCAGCAGCTTAGGGCGGGACTTCTCTGGGGCCAACGTCCTGACTTTC
CASSLGRDFSGANVLTF
>13|TRBD1|TRBV11-3|-|TRBJ2-7
TGTGCCAGCAGCAAGGGACAGCTTCGTGAGCAGTACTTC
CASSKGQLREQYF
>13|TRBD1|TRBV29-1|once|TRBJ1-4
TGCAGCGTTGGACAGGGGCCAAATGAAAAACTGTTTTTT
CSVGQGPNEKLFF
>14|TRBD1|TRBV27|-|TRBJ1-1
TGTGCCAGCAGTTTTGGGACAGGGAACACTGAAGCTTTCTTT
CASSFGTGNTEAFF
>14|-|TRBV7-2|-|TRBJ1-1
TGTGCCAGCAGCTTAATTACACCGAACACTGAAGCTTTCTTT
CASSLITPNTEAFF
>16|-|TRBV7-2|-|TRBJ2-7
TGTGCCAGCAGCTTAGGGTCAACGTCTCGGTCGTACGAGCAGTACTTC
CASSLGSTSRSYEQYF
>15|-|TRBV11-2|-|TRBJ2-7
TGTGCCAGCAGCTTAGAAGGCGGGATCGCTTACGAGCAGTACTTC
CASSLEGGIAYEQYF
>13|TRBD1|TRBV29-1|many|TRBJ2-7
TGCAGCGCCGGGACAGGAAGCTCCTACGAGCAGTACTTC
CSAGTGSSYEQYF
>14|TRBD1|TRBV7-2|-|TRBJ2-7
TGTGCCAGCACCCCCACAGGGGGCAAGTACGAGCAGTACTTC
CASTPTGGKYEQYF
>15|-|TRBV7-9|-|TRBJ1-2
TGTGCCAGCAGCTTAGAATCACCGGTTAACTATGGCTACACCTTC
CASSLESPVNYGYTF
>19|-|TRBV3-1/TRBV3-2|-|TRBJ2-7
TGTGCCAGCAGCCAGGCTGGGCTAGCGACTGCCACTTTTCCCTACGAGCAGTACTTC
CASSQAGLATATFPYEQYF
>17|-|TRBV15|-|TRBJ1-3
TGTGCCACCAGCAGAGATCTCGGGAGGTTCTCTGGAAACACCATATATTTT
CATSRDLGRFSGNTIYF
>12|-|TRBV30|-|TRBJ1-1
TGTGCCTGGACGGCGGTCGTCACTGAAGCTTTCTTT
CAWTAVVTEAFF
>15|TRBD2|TRBV5-1|few|TRBJ2-1
TGCGCCAGCAGCATCAGCGGGAGCTCCTACAATGAGCAGTTCTTC
CASSISGSSYNEQFF
>17|-|TRBV27|-|TRBJ2-4
TGTGCCAGCAGTTCGGGACCCAACTTGGGAGGCAAAAACATTCAGTACTTC
CASSSGPNLGGKNIQYF
>14|-|TRBV6-6|-|TRBJ1-5
TGTGCCAGCAGTCCGTGGGCGGGAAATCAGCCCCAGCATTTT
CASSPWAGNQPQHF
>16|-|TRBV7-8|few|TRBJ2-7
TGTGCCAGCAGCGATGGGACTTTTTTCGTTGACTACGAGCAGTACTTC
CASSDGTFFVDYEQYF
>15|TRBD1|TRBV10-3|-|TRBJ2-3
TGTGCCATCACCCCGACAGGGGGGAACACAGATACGCAGTATTTT
CAITPTGGNTDTQYF
>14|TRBD1|TRBV5-5|-|TRBJ2-5
TGTGCCAGCAGCATCGGGACAGACGAAGAGACCCAGTACTTC
CASSIGTDEETQYF
>15|-|TRBV6-5|few|TRBJ2-6
TGTGCCAGCAGTTATGGAGGGGCTGGGGCCAACGTCCTGACTTTC
CASSYGGAGANVLTF
>15|-|TRBV5-1|few|TRBJ2-7
TGCGCCAGCAAGGGCGGGGACTCACTTACCTACGAGCAGTACTTC
CASKGGDSLTYEQYF
>13|-|TRBV21-1|-|TRBJ2-5
TGTGCCAGCAGTGGAGGGCACCAAGAGACCCAGTACTTC
CASSGGHQETQYF
>15|TRBD1|TRBV6-5|-|TRBJ1-2
TGTGCCAGCAGTTACGCCGGGACAGGGGAGGAAGGCTACACCTTC
CASSYAGTGEEGYTF
>15|TRBD2|TRBV28|few|TRBJ2-1
TGTGCCAGCAGTTTCGGCGGGGGTCCTTACAATGAGCAGTTCTTC
CASSFGGGPYNEQFF
>14|-|TRBV6-5|-|TRBJ2-3
TGTGCCAGCAGTTACAGGACAGGCACAGATACGCAGTATTTT
CASSYRTGTDTQYF
>12|-|TRBV12-3/TRBV12-4|-|TRBJ2-3
TGTGCCAGCAGCGGGGAAGGGGATACGCAGTATTTT
CASSGEGDTQYF
>16|TRBD1|TRBV29-1|-|TRBJ1-1
TGCAGCGTAACCCGAGGACCGGGACAGTTAAGAACTGAAGCTTTCTTT
CSVTRGPGQLRTEAFF
>15|TRBD1|TRBV30|-|TRBJ1-3
TGTGCCTGGAGTGGAGGGGGCGCGGGCGGAAACACCATATATTTT
CAWSGGGAGGNTIYF
>13|TRBD1|TRBV12-3/TRBV12-4|-|TRBJ2-1
TGTGCCAGCAGCCGCCGGGACAGCAATGAGCAGTTCTTC
CASSRRDSNEQFF
>15|-|TRBV6-5|-|TRBJ2-2
TGTGCCAGCAGTTACGAACGGGAATACACCGGGGAGCTGTTTTTT
CASSYEREYTGELFF
>14|-|TRBV6-5|-|TRBJ1-2
TGTGCCAGCAGTTTGCGACATCGAAACTATGGCTACACCTTC
CASSLRHRNYGYTF
>16|-|TRBV27|few|TRBJ2-5
TGTGCCAGCAGTTTATCGGAGGGTTCTGCTTTCGAGACCCAGTACTTC
CASSLSEGSAFETQYF
>15|TRBD2|TRBV29-1|-|TRBJ2-3
TGCAGCGTTGTCGGTGCTAGCGGGGGAACAGATACGCAGTATTTT
CSVVGASGGTDTQYF
>14|-|TRBV19|few|TRBJ2-1
TGTGCCAGTAGTATAATAGCGGACTCCAATGAGCAGTTCTTC
CASSIIADSNEQFF